Described below is a single TCR beta chain sequence and its context. The antigen remains undetermined. TCRdb's table, derived via immunoSEQ multiplex PCR, lists solely in-frame clones and lacks some. The sample includes 300,000 to 400,000 clones, around 89% of them seen just once. Treatment in this sample: approximately 18 received Ad26.COV2.S at low or high dose, single or two shots; about 5 received placebo; per-sample allocation not given. Sampling was done on day 63 after the first vaccine or placebo injection. A Boston adult aged 18-55 years was the donor. Germline CDR1 SGHRS, CDR2 YFSETQ. The CDR3 runs to 15 residues. With V trimmed by 4 bases and J by 10 bases, 11 bases remained unmatched. The entry originates in a study of Ad26.COV2.S vaccination and SARS-CoV-2 variants. Study results and limitations: Those who received the vaccine showed greater spike-specific TCR breadth than those given placebo. Estimates derived from TCR breadth and depth analyses may have underestimated total T cell responses.

This chain joins TRBV5-1 and TRBJ1-6; 7 bases are a match to TRBD1. The source of this sequence is a person between 18 and 59 years old who received the Ad26.COV2.S COVID-19 vaccine or a placebo. Specimen: peripheral blood, collected in a trial of Ad26.COV2.S vaccine versus placebo. The CDR3: CASSPSDRRGSPLHF. The CDR3 DNA reads as TGCGCCAGCAGCCCATCGGACAGGAGAGGATCACCCCTCCACTTT.